A single TCR beta chain is shown here with its context. Its specificity is not known. The assay was immunoSEQ multiplex PCR, and TCRdb's table has in-frame clones only and misses some. The sample contains about 2 million clones, approximately 94% of which appear only once. The sample belongs to a study of shared clonotypes between healthy human individuals. Germline CDR1 and CDR2: MNHNS and SASEGT. Trimming pared 7 bases from V and 0 bases from J, leaving 16 bases between. The CDR3 extends over 15 amino acids. Study-wide results and caveats: Compared with clonotypes that all four donors shared, non-shared clonotypes had lower generation probabilities.

Naivety among CD8 cells was defined by CD45RO negativity and positive CCR7 selection, thereby excluding terminally differentiated effector memory CD45RA+ cells. The clonotype was recovered from a man aged 18 to 29 in good health. Input material: naive CD8+ T cells sorted from blood. The chain carries TRBV6-1 and TRBJ2-7; D unresolved. CDR3 bases: TGTGCCAGCATCGACGGTGTACTATACTCCTACGAGCAGTACTTC. Translated, it gives CASIDGVLYSYEQYF.